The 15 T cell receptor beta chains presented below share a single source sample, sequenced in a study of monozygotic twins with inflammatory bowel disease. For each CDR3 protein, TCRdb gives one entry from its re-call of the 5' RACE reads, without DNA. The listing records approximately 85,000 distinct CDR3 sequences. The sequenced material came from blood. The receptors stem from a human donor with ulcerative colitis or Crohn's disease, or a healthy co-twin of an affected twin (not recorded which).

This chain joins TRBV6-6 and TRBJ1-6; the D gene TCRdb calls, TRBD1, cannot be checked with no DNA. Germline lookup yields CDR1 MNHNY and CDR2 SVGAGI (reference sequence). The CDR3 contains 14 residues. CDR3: CTSRPPGGDSPLHF.

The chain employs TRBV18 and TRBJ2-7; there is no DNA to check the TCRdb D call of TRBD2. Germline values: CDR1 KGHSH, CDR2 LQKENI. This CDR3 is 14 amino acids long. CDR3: CASSPQSTRNEQYF.

This CDR3 reads CASSQNSGADTQYF. This sequence joins TRBV3-1 and TRBJ2-3; the TCRdb call, TRBD2, lacks DNA for checking. The CDR3 covers 14 residues. The V gene's germline CDR1 is LGHDT and CDR2 YNNKEL (reference sequence).

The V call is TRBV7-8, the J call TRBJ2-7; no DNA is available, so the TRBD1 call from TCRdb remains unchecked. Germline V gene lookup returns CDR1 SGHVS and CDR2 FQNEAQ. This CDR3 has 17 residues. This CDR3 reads CASSTQIIWGRTYEQYF.

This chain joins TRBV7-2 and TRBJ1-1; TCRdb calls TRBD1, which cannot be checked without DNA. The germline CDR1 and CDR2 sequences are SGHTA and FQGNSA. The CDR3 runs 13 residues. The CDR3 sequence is CASSRQVSTEAFF. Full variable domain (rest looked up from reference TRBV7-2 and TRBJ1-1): GAGVSQSPSNKVTEKGKDVELRCDPISGHTALYWYRQSLGQGLEFLIYFQGNSAPDKSGLPSDRFSAERTGGSVSTLTIQRTQQEDSAVYLCASSRQVSTEAFFGQGTRLTVV.

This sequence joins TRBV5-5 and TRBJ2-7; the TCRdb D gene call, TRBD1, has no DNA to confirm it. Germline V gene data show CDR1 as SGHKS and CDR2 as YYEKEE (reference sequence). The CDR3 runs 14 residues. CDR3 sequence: CASSFYGDTYEQYF.

Here the CDR3 reads CASSPMGLTDTQYF. This sequence joins TRBV27 and TRBJ2-3; TCRdb's assignment of TRBD2 cannot be checked, as there is no DNA. The germline V gene has CDR1 MNHEY and CDR2 SMNVEV (reference sequence). The CDR3 spans 14 residues.

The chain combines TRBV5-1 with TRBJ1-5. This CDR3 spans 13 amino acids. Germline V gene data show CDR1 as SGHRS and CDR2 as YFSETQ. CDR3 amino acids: CASRVGAGQPQHF.

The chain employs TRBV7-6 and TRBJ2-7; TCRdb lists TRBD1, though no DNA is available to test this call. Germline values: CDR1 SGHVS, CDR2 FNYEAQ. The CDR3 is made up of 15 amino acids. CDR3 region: CASSSMTGSTYEQYF.

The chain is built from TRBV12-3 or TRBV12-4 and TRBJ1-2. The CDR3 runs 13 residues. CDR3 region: CASSLLAGYGYTF.

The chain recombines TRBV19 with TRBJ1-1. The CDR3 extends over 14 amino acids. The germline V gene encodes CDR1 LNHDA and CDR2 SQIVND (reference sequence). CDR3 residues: CASSIEGSRTEAFF.

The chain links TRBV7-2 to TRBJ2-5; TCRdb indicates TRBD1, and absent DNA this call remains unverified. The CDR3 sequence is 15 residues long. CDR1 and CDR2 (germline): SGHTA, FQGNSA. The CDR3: CASSLTPGGYETQYF.

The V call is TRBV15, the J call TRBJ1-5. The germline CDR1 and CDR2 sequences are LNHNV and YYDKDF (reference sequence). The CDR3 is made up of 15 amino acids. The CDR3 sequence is CATSRDQGSEQPQHF.

The CDR3 region is CASSTRPGDNYSPLHF. The chain employs TRBV3-1 and TRBJ1-6; TCRdb picks TRBD1, but there is no DNA to check that call. Looked up from germline, CDR1 is LGHDT and CDR2 is YNNKEL (reference sequence). This CDR3 is built from 16 residues.

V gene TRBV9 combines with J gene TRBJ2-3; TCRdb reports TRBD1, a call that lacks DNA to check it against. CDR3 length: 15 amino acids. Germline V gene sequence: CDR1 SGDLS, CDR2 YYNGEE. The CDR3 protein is CASSAQGGRLDTQYF.